This note documents a single T cell receptor (beta chain) sequence. The length of the CDR3 is 13 residues. CDR1 is KGHSH, CDR2 LQKENI, per germline. V shed 6 bases and J shed 1 base, with 9 bases lying between them. The data were obtained in a study of blood T cell repertoires in COVID-19. At the level of the study: COVID-19 samples collected from the United States, Italy and Spain covered acute and convalescent phases. T cells, B-cell-depleted T cells, or PBMCs supplied cDNA or gDNA.

Authors' analysis steps: Reference gene primer amplification gave estimated nucleated cell counts. The table came from immunoSEQ multiplex PCR; TCRdb's copy has only in-frame clones and leaves some out. Clone size and V and J calls were adopted from that table, with D and trimming inferred from the DNA. The sample lists hundreds of thousands of clones; approximately 80% were seen once. J is TRBJ1-1 and V is TRBV18, with D perhaps matching TRBD1 (6 bases). The sequenced material came from peripheral blood. The sequence derives from a woman older than 75 with acute or convalescent COVID-19. The CDR3 DNA reads as TGTGCCAGCTCGGGGGCCCCGAACACTGAAGCTTTCTTT. It translates to CASSGAPNTEAFF. Supplemented by reference TRBV18 and TRBJ1-1, the full variable domain reads NAGVMQNPRHLVRRRGQEARLRCSPMKGHSHVYWYRQLPEEGLKFMVYLQKENIIDESGMPKERFSAEFPKEGPSILRIQQVVRGDSAAYFCASSGAPNTEAFFGQGTRLTVV.